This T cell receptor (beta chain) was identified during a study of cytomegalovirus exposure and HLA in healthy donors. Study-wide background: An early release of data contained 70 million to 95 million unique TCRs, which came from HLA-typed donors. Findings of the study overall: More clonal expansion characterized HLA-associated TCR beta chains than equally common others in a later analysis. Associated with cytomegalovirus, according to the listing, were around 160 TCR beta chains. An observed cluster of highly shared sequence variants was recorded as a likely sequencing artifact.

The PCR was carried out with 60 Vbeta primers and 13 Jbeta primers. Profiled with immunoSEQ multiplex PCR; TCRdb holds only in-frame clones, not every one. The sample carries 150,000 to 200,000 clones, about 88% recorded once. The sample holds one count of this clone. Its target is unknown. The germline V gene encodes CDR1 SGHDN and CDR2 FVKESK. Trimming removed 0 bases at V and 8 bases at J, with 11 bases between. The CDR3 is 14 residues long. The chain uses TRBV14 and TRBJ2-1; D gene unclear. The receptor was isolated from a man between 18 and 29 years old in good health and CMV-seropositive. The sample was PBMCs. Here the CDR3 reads CASSQDGFPDEQFF. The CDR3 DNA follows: TGTGCCAGCAGCCAAGACGGTTTCCCCGATGAGCAGTTCTTC.